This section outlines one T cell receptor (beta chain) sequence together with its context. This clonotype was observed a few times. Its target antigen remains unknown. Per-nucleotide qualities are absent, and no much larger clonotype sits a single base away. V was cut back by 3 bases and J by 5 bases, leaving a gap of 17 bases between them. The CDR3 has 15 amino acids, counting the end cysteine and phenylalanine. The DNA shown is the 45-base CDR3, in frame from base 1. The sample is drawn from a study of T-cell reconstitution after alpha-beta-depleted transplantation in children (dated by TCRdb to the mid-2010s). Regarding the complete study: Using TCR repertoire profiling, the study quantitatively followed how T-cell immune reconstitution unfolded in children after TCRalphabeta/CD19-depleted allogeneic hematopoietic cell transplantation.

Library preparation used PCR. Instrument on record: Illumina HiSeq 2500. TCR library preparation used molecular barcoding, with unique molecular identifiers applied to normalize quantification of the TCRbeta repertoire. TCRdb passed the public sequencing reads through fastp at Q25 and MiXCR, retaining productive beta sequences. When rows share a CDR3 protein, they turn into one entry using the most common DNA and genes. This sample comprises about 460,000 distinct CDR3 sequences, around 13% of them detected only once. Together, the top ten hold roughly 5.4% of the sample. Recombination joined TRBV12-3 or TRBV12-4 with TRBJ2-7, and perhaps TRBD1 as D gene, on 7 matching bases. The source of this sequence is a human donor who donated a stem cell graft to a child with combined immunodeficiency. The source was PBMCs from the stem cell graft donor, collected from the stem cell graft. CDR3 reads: CASSFRGGGADEQYF. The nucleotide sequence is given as TGTGCCAGCAGTTTTAGAGGAGGGGGCGCCGACGAGCAGTACTTC.